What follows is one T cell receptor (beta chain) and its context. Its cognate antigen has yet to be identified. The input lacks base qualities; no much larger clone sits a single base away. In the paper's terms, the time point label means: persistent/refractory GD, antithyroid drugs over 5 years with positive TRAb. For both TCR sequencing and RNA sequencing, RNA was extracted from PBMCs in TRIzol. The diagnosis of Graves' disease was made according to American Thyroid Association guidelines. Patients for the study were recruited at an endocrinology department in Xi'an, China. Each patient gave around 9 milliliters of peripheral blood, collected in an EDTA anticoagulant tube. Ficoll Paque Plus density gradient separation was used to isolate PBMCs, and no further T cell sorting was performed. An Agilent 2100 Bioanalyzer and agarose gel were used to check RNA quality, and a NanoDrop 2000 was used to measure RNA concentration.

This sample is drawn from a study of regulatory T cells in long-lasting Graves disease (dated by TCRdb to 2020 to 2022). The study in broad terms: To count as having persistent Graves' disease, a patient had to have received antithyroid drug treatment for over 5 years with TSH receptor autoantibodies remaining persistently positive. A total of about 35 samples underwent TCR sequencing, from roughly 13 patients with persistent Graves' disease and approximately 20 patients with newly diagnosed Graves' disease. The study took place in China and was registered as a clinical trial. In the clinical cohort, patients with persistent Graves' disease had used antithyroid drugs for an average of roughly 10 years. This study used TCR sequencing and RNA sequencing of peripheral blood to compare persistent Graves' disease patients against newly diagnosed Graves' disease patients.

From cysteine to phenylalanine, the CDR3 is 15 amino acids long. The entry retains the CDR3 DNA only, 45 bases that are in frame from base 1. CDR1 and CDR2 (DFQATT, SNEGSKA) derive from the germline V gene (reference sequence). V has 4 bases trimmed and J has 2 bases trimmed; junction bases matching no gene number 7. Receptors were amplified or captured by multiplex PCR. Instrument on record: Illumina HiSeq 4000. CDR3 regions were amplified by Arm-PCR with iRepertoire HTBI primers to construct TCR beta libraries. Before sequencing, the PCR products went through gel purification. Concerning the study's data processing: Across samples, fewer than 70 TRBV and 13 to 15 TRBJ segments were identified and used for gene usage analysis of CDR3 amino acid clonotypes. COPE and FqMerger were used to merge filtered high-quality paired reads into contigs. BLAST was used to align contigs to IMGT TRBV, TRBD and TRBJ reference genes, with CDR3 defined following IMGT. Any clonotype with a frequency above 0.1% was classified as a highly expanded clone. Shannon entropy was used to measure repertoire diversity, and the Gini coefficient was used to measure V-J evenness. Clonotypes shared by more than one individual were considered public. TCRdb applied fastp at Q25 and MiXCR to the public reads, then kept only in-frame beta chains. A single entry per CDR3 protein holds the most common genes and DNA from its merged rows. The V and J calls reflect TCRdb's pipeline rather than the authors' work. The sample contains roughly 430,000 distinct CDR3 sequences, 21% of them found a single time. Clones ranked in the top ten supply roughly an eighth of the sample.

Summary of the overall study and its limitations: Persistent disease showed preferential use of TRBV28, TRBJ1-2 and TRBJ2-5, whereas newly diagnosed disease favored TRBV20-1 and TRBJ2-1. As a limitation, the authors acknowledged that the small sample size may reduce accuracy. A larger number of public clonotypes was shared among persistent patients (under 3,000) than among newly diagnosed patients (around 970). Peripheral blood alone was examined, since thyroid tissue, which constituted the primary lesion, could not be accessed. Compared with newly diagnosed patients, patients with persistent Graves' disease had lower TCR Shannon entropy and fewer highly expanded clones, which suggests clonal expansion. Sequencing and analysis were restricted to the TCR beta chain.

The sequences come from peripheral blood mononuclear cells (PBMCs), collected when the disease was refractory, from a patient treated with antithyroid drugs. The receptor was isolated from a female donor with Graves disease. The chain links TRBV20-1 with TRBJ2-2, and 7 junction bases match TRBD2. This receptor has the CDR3 CSATSSGPNTGELFF. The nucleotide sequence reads TGCAGTGCTACGTCTAGCGGCCCTAACACCGGGGAGCTGTTTTTT.